This TCR beta chain comes out of a study of PD-1 blockade in mismatch repair-deficient tumors. On the study more broadly: Patients had more than ten mismatch repair-deficient cancer types, all previously treated and progressing.

Study results and limitations: Tumor-resident clones, often absent from pretreatment blood, expanded after pembrolizumab and then contracted.

As regards this clone: The target antigen is unknown. Other DNA sequences within the sample encode an identical CDR3.

Every patient had mismatch repair deficiency by PCR or immunohistochemistry. The TCR-sequenced patients were a few responders to pembrolizumab. CDR1 is SEHNR, CDR2 FQNEAQ, per germline (reference sequence). Trimming took off 1 base at V and 4 bases at J, with 10 bases between the two ends. This CDR3 region has 14 residues. TCRdb keeps only in-frame clones here, not all; method: immunoSEQ multiplex PCR. The table includes approximately 50,000 clones, around 80% detected once. The chain uses TRBV7-9 and TRBJ1-1; tentative D call: TRBD1 (5 bases). The sequence was obtained from an adult with mismatch repair-deficient cancer. Sequenced material: peripheral blood, taken 4 weeks after starting pembrolizumab. The CDR3 spells CASSLVRGVTEAFF. The CDR3 region has the DNA TGTGCCAGCAGCTTAGTTAGGGGAGTCACTGAAGCTTTCTTT.